This T cell receptor beta chain derives from a study of blood T cell repertoires in COVID-19. The overall study: The study drew acute and convalescent COVID-19 samples from the United States, Italy and Spain. PBMCs, B-cell-depleted T cells, or T cells provided the cDNA or gDNA that made up the material.

As originally analysed: Reference gene primer amplification gave nucleated cell count estimates. Clones were sequenced by immunoSEQ multiplex PCR, and TCRdb holds only the in-frame ones, with some missing. V, J and clone size were drawn from that table, and D and trimming were deduced from the DNA. The table records 400,000 to 450,000 clones, approximately 88% of them present only once. This CDR3 spans 15 amino acids. Patients at the Seattle site were enrolled during active infection and followed longitudinally. The sequenced material came from peripheral blood. The chain employs TRBV1 and TRBJ2-3; the tabulated D call, TRBD1, remains unverified against the DNA. TRBV1 is shown as a pseudogene. The sequence was collected from a woman between 50 and 59 years old with COVID-19, enrolled during active disease. The CDR3 protein is CTSSQDIGGPDTQYF. CDR3 in DNA: TGCACCAGCAGCCAAGATATTGGGGGCCCGGATACGCAGTATTTT.